This paragraph covers one T cell receptor (beta chain) sequence. The entry originates in a study of blood T cell repertoires in COVID-19. Whole-study context: Samples taken during acute and convalescent COVID-19 were collected in the United States, Italy and Spain. Nucleic acid was either cDNA or gDNA, and it came from T cells, B-cell-depleted T cells, or PBMCs.

Per the original data handling: Estimation of nucleated cell counts relied on the amplification of reference gene primers. Produced via immunoSEQ multiplex PCR; TCRdb's table is partial and in-frame only. Clonal size and the V and J genes are those of that table, whereas D and trimming came from the DNA. Here the sample spans under 250,000 clones, around 88% being singletons. Enrollment of patients from Seattle took place during active infection, with longitudinal follow-up. CDR1 and CDR2 from the germline V gene are MNHEY and SVGAGI. The CDR3 covers 14 residues. V lost 6 bases, J lost 2 bases, and 14 bases lay in between.

The chain has TRBV6-5 and TRBJ2-7; tentatively, D is TRBD1 (6 bases). Input material: peripheral blood. This clonotype originated in a woman aged 25 to 39 with COVID-19, enrolled during active disease. The CDR3 region is CASSRWTDTYEQYF. In DNA form, the CDR3 reads TGTGCCAGCAGCAGATGGACAGATACCTACGAGCAGTACTTC.